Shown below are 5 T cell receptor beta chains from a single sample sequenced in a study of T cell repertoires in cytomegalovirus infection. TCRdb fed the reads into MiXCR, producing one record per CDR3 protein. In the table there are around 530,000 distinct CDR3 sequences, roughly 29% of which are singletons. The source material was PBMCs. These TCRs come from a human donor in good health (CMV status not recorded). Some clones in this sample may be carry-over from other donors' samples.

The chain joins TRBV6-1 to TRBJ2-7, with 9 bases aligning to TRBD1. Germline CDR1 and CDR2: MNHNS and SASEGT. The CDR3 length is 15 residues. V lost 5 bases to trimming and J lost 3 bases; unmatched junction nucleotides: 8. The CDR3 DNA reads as TGTGCCAGCAGTCCGACCGGGACAGGGAACTACGAGCAGTACTTC. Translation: CASSPTGTGNYEQYF.

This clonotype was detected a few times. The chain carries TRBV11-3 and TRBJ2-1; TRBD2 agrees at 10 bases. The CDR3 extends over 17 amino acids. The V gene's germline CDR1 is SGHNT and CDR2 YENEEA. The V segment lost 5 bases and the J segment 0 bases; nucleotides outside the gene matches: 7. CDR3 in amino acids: CASSPGLAASSYNEQFF. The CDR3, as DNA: TGTGCCAGCAGCCCCGGACTAGCGGCCAGCTCCTACAATGAGCAGTTCTTC.

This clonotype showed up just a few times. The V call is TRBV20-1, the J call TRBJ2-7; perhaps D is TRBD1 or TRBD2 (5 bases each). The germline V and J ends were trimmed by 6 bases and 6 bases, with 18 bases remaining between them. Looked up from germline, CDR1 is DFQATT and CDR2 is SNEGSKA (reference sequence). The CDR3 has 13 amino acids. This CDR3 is CSAIGPGQAEQYF. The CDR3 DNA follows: TGCAGTGCCATAGGCCCGGGGCAGGCCGAGCAGTACTTC.

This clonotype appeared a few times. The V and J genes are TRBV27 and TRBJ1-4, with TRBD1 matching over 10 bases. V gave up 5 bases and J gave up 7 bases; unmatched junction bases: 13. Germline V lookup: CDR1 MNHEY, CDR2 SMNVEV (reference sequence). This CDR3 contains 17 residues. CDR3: CASSPSPDRGRIEKLFF. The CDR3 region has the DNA TGTGCCAGCAGTCCCTCTCCCGACAGGGGGCGAATTGAAAAACTGTTTTTT. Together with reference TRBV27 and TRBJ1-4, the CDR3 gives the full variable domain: EAQVTQNPRYLITVTGKKLTVTCSQNMNHEYMSWYRQDPGLGLRQIYYSMNVEVTDKGDVPEGYKVSRKEKRNFPLILESPSPNQTSLYFCASSPSPDRGRIEKLFFGSGTQLSVL.

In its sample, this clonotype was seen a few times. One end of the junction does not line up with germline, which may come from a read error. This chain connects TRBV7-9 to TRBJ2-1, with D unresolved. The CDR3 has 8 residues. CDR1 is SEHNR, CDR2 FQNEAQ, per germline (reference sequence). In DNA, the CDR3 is TGTGCCAGCAGCACGAGCAACTTC. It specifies CASSTSNF.